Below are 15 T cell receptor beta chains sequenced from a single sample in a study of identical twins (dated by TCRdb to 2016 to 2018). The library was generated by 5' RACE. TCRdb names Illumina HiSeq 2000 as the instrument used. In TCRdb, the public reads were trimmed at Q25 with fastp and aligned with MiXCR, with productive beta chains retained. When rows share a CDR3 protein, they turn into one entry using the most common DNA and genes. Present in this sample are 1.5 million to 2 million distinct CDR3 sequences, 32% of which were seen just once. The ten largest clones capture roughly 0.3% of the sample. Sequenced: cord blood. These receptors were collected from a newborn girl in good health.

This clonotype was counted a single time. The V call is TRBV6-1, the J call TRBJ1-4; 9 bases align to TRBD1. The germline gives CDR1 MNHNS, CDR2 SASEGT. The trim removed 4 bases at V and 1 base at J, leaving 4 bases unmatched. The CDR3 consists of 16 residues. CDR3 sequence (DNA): TGTGCCAGCAGTGCCGACAGGGGGAGAACTAATGAAAAACTGTTTTTT. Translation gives CASSADRGRTNEKLFF.

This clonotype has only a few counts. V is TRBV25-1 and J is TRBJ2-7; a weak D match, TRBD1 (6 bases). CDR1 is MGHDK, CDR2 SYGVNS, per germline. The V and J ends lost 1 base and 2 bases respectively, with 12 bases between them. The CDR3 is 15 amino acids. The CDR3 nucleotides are TGTGCCAGCAGTGAATTACAGGACAGCCCCTACGAGCAGTACTTC. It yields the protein CASSELQDSPYEQYF.

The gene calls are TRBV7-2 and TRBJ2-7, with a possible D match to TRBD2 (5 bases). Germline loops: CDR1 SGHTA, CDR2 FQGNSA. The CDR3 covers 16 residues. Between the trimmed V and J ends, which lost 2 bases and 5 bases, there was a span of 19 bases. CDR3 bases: TGTGCCAGCAGCTTAAGGCGGGCTGGAGCTTATCACGAGCAGTACTTC. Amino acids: CASSLRRAGAYHEQYF.

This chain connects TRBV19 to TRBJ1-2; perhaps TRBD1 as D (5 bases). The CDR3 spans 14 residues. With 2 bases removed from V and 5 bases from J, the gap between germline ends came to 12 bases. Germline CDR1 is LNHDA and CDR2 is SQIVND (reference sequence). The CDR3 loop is CASSIPPGDYGYTF. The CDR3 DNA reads TGTGCCAGTAGTATACCGCCGGGGGATTATGGCTACACCTTC.

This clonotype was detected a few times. CDR3 nucleotide sequence: TGCGCCAGCAGCTTCCAGGGTTGGGGGAACACTGAAGCTTTCTTT. Translated, it gives CASSFQGWGNTEAFF. The chain uses TRBV5-1 and TRBJ1-1; weak D call: TRBD1 (5 bases). The CDR3 length is 15 residues. The germline V gene has CDR1 SGHRS and CDR2 YFSETQ. Trimming pared 2 bases from V and 1 base from J, leaving 12 bases between.

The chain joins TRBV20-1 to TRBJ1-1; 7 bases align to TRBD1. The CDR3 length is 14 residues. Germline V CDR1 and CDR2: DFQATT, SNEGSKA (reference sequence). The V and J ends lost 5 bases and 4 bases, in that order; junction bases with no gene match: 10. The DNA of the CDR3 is TGCAGTGCTCTACAGGGGACCTCCTCCACTGAAGCTTTCTTT. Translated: CSALQGTSSTEAFF.

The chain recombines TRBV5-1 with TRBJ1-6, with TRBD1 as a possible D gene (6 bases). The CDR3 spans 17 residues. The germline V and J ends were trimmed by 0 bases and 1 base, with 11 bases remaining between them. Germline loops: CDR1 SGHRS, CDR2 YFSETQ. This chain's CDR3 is CASSLDSRGSYNSPLHF. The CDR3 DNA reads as TGCGCCAGCAGCTTGGATTCCAGGGGTTCCTATAATTCACCCCTCCACTTT.

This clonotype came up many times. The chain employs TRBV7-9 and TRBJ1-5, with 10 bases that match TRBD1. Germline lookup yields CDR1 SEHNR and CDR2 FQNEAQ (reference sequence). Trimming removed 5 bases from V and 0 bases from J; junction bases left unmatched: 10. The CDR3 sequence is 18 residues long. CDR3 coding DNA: TGTGCCAGCAGCGTACTCCGGGACAGGGGATATAGCAATCAGCCCCAGCATTTT. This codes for CASSVLRDRGYSNQPQHF.

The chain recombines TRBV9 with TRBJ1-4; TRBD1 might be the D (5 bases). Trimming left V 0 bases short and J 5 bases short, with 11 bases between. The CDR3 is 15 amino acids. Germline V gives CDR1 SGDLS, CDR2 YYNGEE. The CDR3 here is CASSVGLDRNEKLFF. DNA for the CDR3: TGTGCCAGCAGCGTAGGCTTAGACAGAAATGAAAAACTGTTTTTT.

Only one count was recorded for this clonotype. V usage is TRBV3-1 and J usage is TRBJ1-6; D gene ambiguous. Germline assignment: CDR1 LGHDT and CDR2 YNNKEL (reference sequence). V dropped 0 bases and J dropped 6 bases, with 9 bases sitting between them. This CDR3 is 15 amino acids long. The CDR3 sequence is CASSQDPHFNSPLHF. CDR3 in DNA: TGTGCCAGCAGCCAAGATCCGCACTTTAATTCACCCCTCCACTTT.

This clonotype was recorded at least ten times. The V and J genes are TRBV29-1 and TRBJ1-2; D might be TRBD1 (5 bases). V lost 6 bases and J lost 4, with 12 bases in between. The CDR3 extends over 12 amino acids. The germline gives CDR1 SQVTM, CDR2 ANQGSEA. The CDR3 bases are TGCAGCGTCCTAGGGGAGACCTATGGCTACACCTTC. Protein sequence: CSVLGETYGYTF.

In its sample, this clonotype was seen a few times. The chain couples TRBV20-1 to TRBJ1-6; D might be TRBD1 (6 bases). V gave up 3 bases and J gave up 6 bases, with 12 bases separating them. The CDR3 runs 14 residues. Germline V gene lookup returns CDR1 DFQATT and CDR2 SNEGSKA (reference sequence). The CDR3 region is CSASNGGPNSPLHF. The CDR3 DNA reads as TGCAGTGCTAGCAACGGGGGGCCTAATTCACCCCTCCACTTT.

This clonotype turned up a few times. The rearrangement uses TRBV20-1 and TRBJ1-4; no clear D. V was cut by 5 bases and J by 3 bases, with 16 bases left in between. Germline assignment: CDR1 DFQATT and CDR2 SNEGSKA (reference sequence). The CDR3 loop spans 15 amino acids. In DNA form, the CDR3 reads TGCAGTGCTCTGACTTCGTCGGGTCCTAATGAAAAACTGTTTTTT. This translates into CSALTSSGPNEKLFF.

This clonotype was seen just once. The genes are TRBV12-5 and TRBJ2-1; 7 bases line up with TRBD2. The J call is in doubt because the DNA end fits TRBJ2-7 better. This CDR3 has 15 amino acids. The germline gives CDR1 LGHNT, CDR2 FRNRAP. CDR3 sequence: CASGQSGVPYNEQYF. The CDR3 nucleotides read TGTGCTAGTGGCCAAAGCGGGGTCCCCTACAATGAGCAGTACTTC.

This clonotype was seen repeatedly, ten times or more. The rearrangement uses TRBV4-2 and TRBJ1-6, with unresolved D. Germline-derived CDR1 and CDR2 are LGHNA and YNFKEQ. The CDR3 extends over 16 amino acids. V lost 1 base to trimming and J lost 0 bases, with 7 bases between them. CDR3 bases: TGTGCCAGCAGCCAAGGTCCGAGCTCCTATAATTCACCCCTCCACTTT. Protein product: CASSQGPSSYNSPLHF.